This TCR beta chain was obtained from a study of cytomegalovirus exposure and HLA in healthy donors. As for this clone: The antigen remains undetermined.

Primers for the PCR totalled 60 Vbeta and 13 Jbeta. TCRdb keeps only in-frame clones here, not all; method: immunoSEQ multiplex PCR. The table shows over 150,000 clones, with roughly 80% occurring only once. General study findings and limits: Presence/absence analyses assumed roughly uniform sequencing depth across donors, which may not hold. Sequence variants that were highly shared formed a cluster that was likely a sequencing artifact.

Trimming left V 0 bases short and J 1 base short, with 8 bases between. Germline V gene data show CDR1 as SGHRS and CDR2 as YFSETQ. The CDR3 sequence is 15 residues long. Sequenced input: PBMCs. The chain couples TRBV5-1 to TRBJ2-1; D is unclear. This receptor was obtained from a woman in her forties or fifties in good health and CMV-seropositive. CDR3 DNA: TGCGCCAGCAGCTTGGAGTACGGGTCCTACAATGAGCAGTTCTTC. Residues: CASSLEYGSYNEQFF.